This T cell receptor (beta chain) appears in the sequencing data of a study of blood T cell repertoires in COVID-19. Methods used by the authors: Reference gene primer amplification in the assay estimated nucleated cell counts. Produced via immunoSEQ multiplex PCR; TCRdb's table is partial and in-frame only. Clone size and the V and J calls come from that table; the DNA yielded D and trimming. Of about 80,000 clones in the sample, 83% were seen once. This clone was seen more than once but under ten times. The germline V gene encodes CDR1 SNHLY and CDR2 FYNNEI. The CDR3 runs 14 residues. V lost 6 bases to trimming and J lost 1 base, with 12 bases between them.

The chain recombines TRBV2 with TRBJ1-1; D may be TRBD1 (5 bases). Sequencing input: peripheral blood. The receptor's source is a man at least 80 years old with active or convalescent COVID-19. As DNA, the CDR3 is TGTGCCAGCAGGGCCTCGGGGGAGAACACTGAAGCTTTCTTT. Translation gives CASRASGENTEAFF.